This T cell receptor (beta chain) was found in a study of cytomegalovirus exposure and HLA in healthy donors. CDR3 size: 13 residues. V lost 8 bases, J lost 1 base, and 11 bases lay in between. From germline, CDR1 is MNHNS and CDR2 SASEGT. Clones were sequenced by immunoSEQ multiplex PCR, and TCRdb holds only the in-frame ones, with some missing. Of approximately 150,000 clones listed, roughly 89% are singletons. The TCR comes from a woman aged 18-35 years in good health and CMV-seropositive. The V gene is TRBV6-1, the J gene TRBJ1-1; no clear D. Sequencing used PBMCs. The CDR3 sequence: CASGLVGNTEAFF. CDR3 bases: TGTGCCAGCGGTCTAGTTGGGAACACTGAAGCTTTCTTT.